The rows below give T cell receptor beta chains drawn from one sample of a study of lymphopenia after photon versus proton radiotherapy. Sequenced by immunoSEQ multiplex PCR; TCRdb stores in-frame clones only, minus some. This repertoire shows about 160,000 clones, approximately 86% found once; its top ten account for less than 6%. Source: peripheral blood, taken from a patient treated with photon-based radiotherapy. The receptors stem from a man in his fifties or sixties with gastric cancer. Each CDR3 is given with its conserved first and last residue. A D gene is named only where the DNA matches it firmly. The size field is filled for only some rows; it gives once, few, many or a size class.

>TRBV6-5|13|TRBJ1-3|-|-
TGTGCCAGCAGTTACAGGCTAGGAAACACCATATATTTT
CASSYRLGNTIYF
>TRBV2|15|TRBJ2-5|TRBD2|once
TGTGCCAGCAAACGGGGACTAGCGGGAAGGGAGACCCAGTACTTC
CASKRGLAGRETQYF
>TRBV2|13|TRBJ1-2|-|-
TGTGCCAGCAGTACAGGGTACGGCTATGGCTACACCTTC
CASSTGYGYGYTF
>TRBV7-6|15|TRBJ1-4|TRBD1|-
TGTGCCAGCAACAGGGGCCCCCTAACGGGTGAAAAACTGTTTTTT
CASNRGPLTGEKLFF
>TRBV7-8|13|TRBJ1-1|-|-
TGTGCCAGCAGCCCCAGGGTGAACACTGAAGCTTTCTTT
CASSPRVNTEAFF
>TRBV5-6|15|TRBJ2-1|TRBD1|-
TGTGCCAGCAGTTTGACAGGGGTACACTACAATGAGCAGTTCTTC
CASSLTGVHYNEQFF
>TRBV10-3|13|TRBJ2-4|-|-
TGTGCCATCAGTGAGTCAGGAGGAACAACCCAGTACTTC
CAISESGGTTQYF
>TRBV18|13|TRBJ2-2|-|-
TGTGCCAGCTCACGGACAAGCACCGGGGAGCTGTTTTTT
CASSRTSTGELFF
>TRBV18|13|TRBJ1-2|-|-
TGTGCCAGCTCACCGGGGGGAGACTATGGCTACACCTTC
CASSPGGDYGYTF
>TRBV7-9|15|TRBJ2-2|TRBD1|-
TGTGCCAGCAGATCTGGGACAGGTCTCACCGGGGAGCTGTTTTTT
CASRSGTGLTGELFF
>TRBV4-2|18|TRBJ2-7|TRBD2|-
TGTGCCAGCAGCCAAGATTCCCCGGGAGTAGCGGGAGGCTACGAGCAGTACTTC
CASSQDSPGVAGGYEQYF
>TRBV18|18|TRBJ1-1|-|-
TGTGCCAGCTCACCACCCGGTCTTCTCCGGACCGTGAACACTGAAGCTTTCTTT
CASSPPGLLRTVNTEAFF
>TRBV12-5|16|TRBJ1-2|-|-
TGTGCTAGTGGTTTGGTACGGGCCACTTCTAACTATGGCTACACCTTC
CASGLVRATSNYGYTF
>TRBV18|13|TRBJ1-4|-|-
TGTGCCAGCTCACGCGGTCAGGACGAAAAACTGTTTTTT
CASSRGQDEKLFF
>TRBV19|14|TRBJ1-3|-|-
TGTGCCAGTAGTATCCTGACTTCTGGAAACACCATATATTTT
CASSILTSGNTIYF
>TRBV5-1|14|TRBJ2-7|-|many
TGCGCCAGCAGCTTCCAGCGAAGCTCCTACGAGCAGTACTTC
CASSFQRSSYEQYF
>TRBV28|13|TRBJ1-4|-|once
TGTGCCAGCGCCCCGGACAGAGGCGAAAAACTGTTTTTT
CASAPDRGEKLFF
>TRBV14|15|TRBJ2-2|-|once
TGTGCCAGCAGCCAAGTTTCGGGAAACACCGGGGAGCTGTTTTTT
CASSQVSGNTGELFF
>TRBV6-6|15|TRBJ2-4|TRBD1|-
TGTGCCAGCAGTTCGGGGACAGGGGTAAAAAACATTCAGTACTTC
CASSSGTGVKNIQYF
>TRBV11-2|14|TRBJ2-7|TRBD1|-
TGTGCCAGCAAGCCGGGACAGGGGCGATACGAGCAGTACTTC
CASKPGQGRYEQYF
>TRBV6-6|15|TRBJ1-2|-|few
TGTGCCAGCAGTCCCTCGGGGGACCTATACTATGGCTACACCTTC
CASSPSGDLYYGYTF
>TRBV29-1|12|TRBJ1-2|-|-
TGCAGCGTTGAAGAGGGGGGAGGTGGCTACACCTTC
CSVEEGGGGYTF
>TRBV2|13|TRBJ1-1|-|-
TGTGCCAGCAGTGTCGTTTCGACAGGTGAAGCTTTCTTT
CASSVVSTGEAFF
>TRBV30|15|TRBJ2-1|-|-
TGTGCCTCCACCCCAACAGGGAGGACCTACAATGAGCAGTTCTTC
CASTPTGRTYNEQFF
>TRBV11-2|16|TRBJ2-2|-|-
TGTGCCAGCAGCTTTATTAGTTCATCGAACACCGGGGAGCTGTTTTTT
CASSFISSSNTGELFF
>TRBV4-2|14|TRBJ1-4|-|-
TGTGCCAGCACTGTGACGGCCGCCAATGAAAAACTGTTTTTT
CASTVTAANEKLFF
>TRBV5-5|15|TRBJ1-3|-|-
TGTGCCAGCAGCTTCGGCGGGGCCTCTGGAAACACCATATATTTT
CASSFGGASGNTIYF
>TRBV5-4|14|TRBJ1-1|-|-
TGTGCCAGCAGCTTCCAACAGATGAACACTGAAGCTTTCTTT
CASSFQQMNTEAFF
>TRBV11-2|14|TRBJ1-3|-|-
TGTGCCAGCAGCTTACGCCATTCTGGAAACACCATATATTTT
CASSLRHSGNTIYF
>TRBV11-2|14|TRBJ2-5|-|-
TGTGCCAGCAGCTTAATGGACATCCAAGAGACCCAGTACTTC
CASSLMDIQETQYF
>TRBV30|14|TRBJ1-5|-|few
TGTGCCTGGAGTGTACTTCAGGGCAATCAGCCCCAGCATTTT
CAWSVLQGNQPQHF
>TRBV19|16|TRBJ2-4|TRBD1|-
TGTGCCACCACAGGGGGTACTTCCCTAGCCAAAAACATTCAGTACTTC
CATTGGTSLAKNIQYF